Each of the 4 T cell receptor beta chains below was sequenced from the same sample in a study of cytomegalovirus exposure and HLA in healthy donors. Both 60 Vbeta primers and 13 Jbeta primers went into the PCR. The assay was immunoSEQ multiplex PCR, and TCRdb's table has in-frame clones only and misses some. The sample includes 150,000 or so clones, 80% to 90% of them seen just once. Sequences were obtained from PBMCs. The receptors were sampled from a man in his late teens or twenties in good health and CMV-seropositive.

The chain uses TRBV29-1 and TRBJ1-2, with TRBD1 as a possible D gene (5 bases). The CDR3 sequence is 13 residues long. With 7 bases removed from V and 6 bases from J, the gap between germline ends came to 18 bases. Germline V gene sequence: CDR1 SQVTM, CDR2 ANQGSEA. CDR3 protein: CSAWVQGLDGYTF. In DNA, the CDR3 is TGCAGCGCGTGGGTGCAGGGCTTGGATGGCTACACCTTC. Full variable domain (remainder filled in from reference TRBV29-1 and TRBJ1-2): SAVISQKPSRDICQRGTSLTIQCQVDSQVTMMFWYRQQPGQSLTLIATANQGSEATYESGFVIDKFPISRPNLTFSTLTVSNMSPEDSSIYLCSAWVQGLDGYTFGSGTRLTVV.

The V gene is TRBV19, the J gene TRBJ2-1, with 13 bases lining up with TRBD2. Per the germline V gene, CDR1 is LNHDA and CDR2 is SQIVND (reference sequence). This CDR3 comprises 14 residues. V lost 6 bases, J lost 6 bases, and 2 bases stayed unmatched. Written as DNA, the CDR3 is TGTGCCAGTAGAACTAGCGGGGGGGCCAATGAGCAGTTCTTC. Translation gives CASRTSGGANEQFF.

The J gene is TRBJ1-2, the V gene TRBV21-1. TRBV21-1 is reported as a pseudogene. The CDR3 has 12 residues. The CDR3 bases are TGTGCCAGCAGCAAAGAAACGGATGGCTACACCTTC. Protein product: CASSKETDGYTF.

CDR3 in amino acids: CASSAGTGGYYEQYF. CDR3 nucleotides: TGTGCCAGCAGTGCCGGGACAGGGGGGTACTACGAGCAGTACTTC. V usage is TRBV2 and J usage is TRBJ2-5; 11 bases fit TRBD1. The J call may be incorrect, as the DNA end agrees better with TRBJ2-7. CDR3 length: 15 amino acids. Germline V gene lookup returns CDR1 SNHLY and CDR2 FYNNEI.